This T cell receptor beta chain was captured in a study of CD8 T cells in Susac syndrome. The V end lost 6 bases, the J end lost 0 bases, and 16 bases lay between the germline ends. The CDR3 has 15 amino acids. In germline, CDR1 is DFQATT, CDR2 SNEGSKA (reference sequence). An amount of RNA that ranged from about 0.45 to 1 ug was reverse transcribed with random hexamers. The immunoSEQ assay covered 54 Vbeta and 13 Jbeta segments for CDR3. TCRdb independently ran MiXCR on the immunoSEQ multiplex PCR reads; one entry per CDR3 protein. The data show tens of thousands of distinct CDR3 sequences, just under 95% seen once.

Sample: CD8+ T cells from PBMCs. V and J are TRBV20-1 and TRBJ2-3; TRBD1 is a possible D gene (5 bases). The TCR sequence derives from a human donor in good health. Written as DNA, the CDR3 is TGCAGTGCCCAGGATTGGACAACCAGCACAGATACGCAGTATTTT. Its translation is CSAQDWTTSTDTQYF.